This T cell receptor (beta chain) is drawn from a study of T cell repertoires in ileal Crohn's disease (dated by TCRdb to the late 2010s). Turning to the overall study: At the time of surgery, around a third of patients were active smokers, and the median duration of disease was 6.5 to 8 years. A Rutgeerts score higher than i0 was the definition used for endoscopic postoperative recurrence. All patients had surgery for a complication: stricturing disease in about 60% and penetrating disease in roughly 39%. About half of the patients received postoperative therapy: 11 received thiopurines and around 20 received anti-TNF agents. A total of about 150 mucosal samples from some 60 patients were sequenced, with samples obtained at several locations on the surgical specimen and at postoperative endoscopy. TCR repertoire analysis was done in some 55 Crohn's disease patients from a prospective multicentre cohort. M6 samples were neoterminal ileum biopsies taken at postoperative colonoscopy. The study was conducted in parallel with a multicentre cohort built to find predictors of early endoscopic recurrence after ileocolonic resection. The investigation overall reported the following: Only a subgroup of patients, of unstated size, had their mucosal CD4 and CD8 T cells sorted and sequenced. Compared with CD4 T cells, sorted CD8 T cells contained more high-frequency clones, which suggests that the mucosal expansions were mostly CD8. Postoperative endoscopy was performed at varying times within the first year after surgery, with a median delay of 6.9 months. A significantly higher proportion of clonal expansions was observed in active smokers at surgery than in non-smokers (roughly 27% vs 19%, p=0.02). Higher high-frequency clone percentages at surgery were associated with endoscopic recurrence; all patients with clonality above 26.8% (18/57) had recurrence.

For commercial TCRB immunosequencing, about 500 nanograms of biopsy DNA were submitted for each sample. Adaptive Biotechnology amplified the CDR3 regions from genomic DNA with a two-step multiplex PCR designed to control amplification bias. Primers for every V and J gene segment were used in the first PCR, and barcodes and Illumina adapters were added in the second PCR. CDR3 libraries were sequenced using an Illumina instrument. Regarding the original processing steps: The analysis used both the pipelines supplied by the vendor and custom analysis of the raw data in R/Bioconductor with R version 3.3.0. Clonality, ranging from 0 to 1, was calculated as the inverse of the normalised Shannon entropy of all productive clones. High-frequency clones were defined as the share of the repertoire taken up by the top 100 clones, keeping only clones that passed a 95% confidence test. The Simpson index measured repertoire diversity, and the Morisita-Horn index measured overlap between samples. In its TCRdb copy, this immuneACCESS table keeps in-frame sequences only and misses some clones. Where compared with another copy, unresolved V genes explain less than half of these, and the others have no known cause. V, J and clone size are those of that table, while D and trimming were read from the DNA. For this sample there are some 13,000 clones; 70% to 90% appear just once. The leading ten clones occupy approximately 17% of the sample.

This clone was observed a handful of times. The antigen it recognizes is unknown. Base quality data are lacking; no much larger clone is found one base away. Taken with the paper, the label for time point translates to: neoterminal ileum biopsy at postoperative endoscopy, about 6 months after surgery. Adults with ileal or ileocolonic Crohn's disease for whom ileocolonic resection was indicated were considered eligible. Whole ileal mucosal biopsies were kept frozen at -80 degrees C prior to DNA extraction. Genomic DNA was isolated from frozen whole biopsies using a TRizol-based method, and the DNA was quantified with a NanoDrop 2000 spectrophotometer. Sequenced sample: ileal tissue. The sequence came from an adult with Crohn's disease.

DNA sequence: TGCGCCAGCAGCTTGGGGTTAGACTACGAGCAGTACTTC. The translation is CASSLGLDYEQYF. This chain is built from TRBV5-1 and TRBJ2-7, with the D gene call left open. Based on the germline V gene, the CDR1 and CDR2 sequences are SGHRS and YFSETQ. V loses 0 bases of germline sequence and J loses 3 bases, and the interval between the two ends is 7 bases. Counted from cysteine to phenylalanine, this CDR3 has 13 amino acids. Only the CDR3 DNA is retained, 39 bases long and in frame from the first base.